The 30 T cell receptor beta chains in this list originate from one sample, sequenced in a study of T cells in Graves' hyperthyroidism and ophthalmopathy (dated by TCRdb to between 2018 and 2021). Library method: multiplex PCR. Sequencing used an Illumina HiSeq 2000. The TCR beta CDR3 regions were amplified from RNA transcripts. For the first round of RT-PCR on the TCR CDR3, the HTBI primer set was used together with the Qiagen OneStep RT-PCR kit. The raw public reads went through TCRdb reprocessing: fastp at Q25, MiXCR clone calling, in-frame beta chains kept. Identical CDR3 proteins give one entry, which carries the most common genes and DNA. The sample data list some 440,000 distinct CDR3 sequences, and approximately 15% of these were observed just once. Clones ranked in the top ten supply roughly 14% of the sample. The material sequenced was blood. The origin of the receptors is a woman aged 18 to 35 with Graves' hyperthyroidism.

This clonotype came up a few times. The chain uses TRBV6-1 and TRBJ2-3; possibly TRBD1 or TRBD2 for D (6 bases each). The ends were cut back, 6 bases at V and 2 bases at J, with 18 bases in the middle. This CDR3 is 16 amino acids long. Germline V gene data show CDR1 as MNHNS and CDR2 as SASEGT. The CDR3 loop reads CASSTLGGAHTDTQYF. CDR3 sequence (DNA): TGTGCCAGCAGCACATTGGGGGGCGCTCACACAGATACGCAGTATTTT.

This clonotype has a count of ten or more. The rearrangement uses TRBV12-3 or TRBV12-4 and TRBJ1-5; tentatively, D is TRBD1 (6 bases). With 8 bases removed from V and 1 base from J, the gap between germline ends came to 15 bases. The CDR3 length is 15 residues. CDR3 region: CASRFEGGSNQPQHF. The CDR3 region has the DNA TGTGCCAGCCGCTTTGAGGGGGGGAGCAATCAGCCCCAGCATTTT.

The chain recombines TRBV7-9 with TRBJ1-1; D is ambiguous. With 4 bases removed from V and 1 base from J, the gap between germline ends came to 7 bases. Germline V lookup: CDR1 SEHNR, CDR2 FQNEAQ (reference sequence). The CDR3 is 13 residues long. CDR3 sequence: CASSSSGNTEAFF. As DNA, the CDR3 is TGTGCCAGCAGCTCCTCGGGGAACACTGAAGCTTTCTTT.

The V and J genes are TRBV7-8 and TRBJ2-2; tentatively, D is TRBD2 (5 bases). The V end was cut by 3 bases, the J end by 8 bases, with 16 bases between. Germline V gene lookup returns CDR1 SGHVS and CDR2 FQNEAQ. The CDR3 consists of 15 residues. For the CDR3, the DNA is TGTGCCAGCAGCTTTACTTTTGGGAGCGCGGGGGAGCTGTTTTTT. This gives the protein CASSFTFGSAGELFF.

This clonotype was detected many times. The gene calls are TRBV28 and TRBJ2-7; D is perhaps TRBD1 (6 bases). Germline values: CDR1 MDHEN, CDR2 SYDVKM. Trimming took 4 bases from V and 2 from J, leaving 12 bases between them. The CDR3 spans 14 residues. The CDR3 protein is CASSYRQGTYEQYF. CDR3 bases: TGTGCCAGCAGTTACCGTCAGGGGACCTACGAGCAGTACTTC.

This clonotype was picked up a small number of times. The chain is built from TRBV10-1 and TRBJ2-3; unclear D gene. V was clipped by 3 bases and J by 2 bases, with 15 bases between them. The CDR3 runs 16 residues. Germline V gives CDR1 WNHNN, CDR2 SYGVQD (reference sequence). The CDR3: CASSDISALSTDTQYF. CDR3 bases: TGCGCCAGCAGTGACATCTCCGCCCTTTCCACAGATACGCAGTATTTT.

The chain employs TRBV7-8 and TRBJ1-5; D is undetermined. Trimming removed 5 bases at V and 4 bases at J, with 21 bases between. Germline CDR1 reads SGHVS; CDR2 reads FQNEAQ. The CDR3 totals 17 residues. The CDR3 DNA reads TGTGCCAGCAGCGCACGACAACTATTAAGTCCAAATCAGCCCCAGCATTTT. This translates into CASSARQLLSPNQPQHF.

This clonotype was seen repeatedly, ten times or more. The V gene is TRBV28, the J gene TRBJ1-6; a weak D match, TRBD1 (6 bases). Germline CDR1 and CDR2: MDHEN and SYDVKM. The CDR3 has 15 amino acids. Trimming cost V 6 bases and J 9 bases, with 18 bases left between them. CDR3 DNA sequence: TGTGCCAGCAGCCCCGCGGGGGGCATTAGTTCACCCCTCCACTTT. Encoded protein: CASSPAGGISSPLHF.

This clonotype was seen many times. This chain links TRBV6-1 with TRBJ2-1; 7 bases are shared with TRBD2. The CDR3 spans 15 residues. Germline CDR1 MNHNS, CDR2 SASEGT. Trimming took 8 bases from V and 6 from J; bases not matched to a gene: 13. The CDR3 spells CASSLGWTRGNEQFF. The CDR3 nucleotides are TGTGCCAGCTCTCTCGGCTGGACTAGGGGCAATGAGCAGTTCTTC.

This clonotype was detected ten times or more. The CDR3: CASKSQVFYEQYF. In nucleotides, the CDR3 is TGTGCCAGCAAAAGCCAGGTGTTTTACGAGCAGTACTTC. The V and J genes are TRBV2 and TRBJ2-7; D gene unclear. V was pared by 7 bases and J by 4 bases, with 14 bases between. Per the germline V gene, CDR1 is SNHLY and CDR2 is FYNNEI. The CDR3 covers 13 residues.

This clonotype occurred a few times. The chain combines TRBV6-2 or TRBV6-3 with TRBJ2-1, with 7 bases fitting TRBD2. The CDR3 is made up of 12 amino acids. The germline gives CDR1 MNHEY, CDR2 SVGEGT. After removal of 5 bases from V and 10 bases from J, the junction contained 5 bases not matched to a gene. The CDR3 region has the DNA TGTGCCAGCAGTCCGACTAGCCGGGAGCAGTTCTTC. It specifies CASSPTSREQFF.

This clonotype was recorded many times. The chain uses TRBV18 and TRBJ1-1; D remains unclear. The CDR3 spans 14 residues. With 4 bases removed from V and 3 bases from J, the gap between germline ends came to 12 bases. Germline loops: CDR1 KGHSH, CDR2 LQKENI. Here the CDR3 DNA reads TGTGCCAGCTCACAGGGTACGTCCCACACTGAAGCTTTCTTT. It encodes CASSQGTSHTEAFF.

This clonotype has more than one count but fewer than ten. J is TRBJ1-3 and V is TRBV10-3; D not resolved. The V end lost 3 bases, the J end lost 0 bases, and 9 bases lay between the germline ends. The CDR3 sequence is 15 residues long. Germline CDR1 ENHRY, CDR2 SYGVKD. CDR3 protein: CAISDRPASGNTIYF. The CDR3 region has the DNA TGTGCCATCAGTGACAGACCCGCCTCTGGAAACACCATATATTTT.

This clonotype was seen many times. The V gene is TRBV4-2, the J gene TRBJ1-5, with a possible D match to TRBD1 (6 bases). Trimming stripped 0 bases from V and 7 bases from J, with 13 bases between. CDR1 LGHNA and CDR2 YNFKEQ come from the germline V gene. The CDR3 is 15 amino acids. CDR3 residues: CASSQEHYQGQPQHF. The CDR3 region has the DNA TGTGCCAGCAGCCAAGAGCACTATCAGGGGCAGCCCCAGCATTTT.

This chain links TRBV10-3 with TRBJ1-3, with D maybe TRBD1 (5 bases). Germline V lookup: CDR1 ENHRY, CDR2 SYGVKD. Trimming pared 6 bases from V and 8 bases from J, leaving 17 bases between. The CDR3 contains 14 residues. CDR3 nucleotide sequence: TGTGCCATCAGGTTACAGGAGCCCGGGGACACCATATATTTT. Encoded protein: CAIRLQEPGDTIYF.

This sequence joins TRBV5-5 and TRBJ1-3, with TRBD1 matching over 9 bases. Germline-derived CDR1 and CDR2 are SGHKS and YYEKEE (reference sequence). The CDR3 covers 16 residues. V lost 4 bases and J lost 4; bases outside the gene matches: 9. The CDR3: CASSPDMGTGGNTIYF. DNA of the CDR3: TGTGCCAGCAGCCCCGATATGGGGACAGGGGGAAACACCATATATTTT.

This clonotype came up a few times. This chain links TRBV27 with TRBJ2-3; no clear D. The CDR3 runs 11 residues. Trimming shortened V by 3 bases and J by 10 bases, and 8 bases separated the two germline ends. CDR1 MNHEY and CDR2 SMNVEV come from the germline V gene (reference sequence). The CDR3 loop reads CASSLGRAQYF. The CDR3 DNA reads as TGTGCCAGCAGTTTGGGTAGGGCGCAGTATTTT.

This clonotype was counted only a few times. CDR3 protein: CASSPPLASYEQYF. For the CDR3, the DNA is TGTGCCAGCTCACCACCGTTGGCCTCCTACGAGCAGTACTTC. V and J are TRBV18 and TRBJ2-7; D remains unclear. This CDR3 comprises 14 residues. CDR1 and CDR2 (germline): KGHSH, LQKENI. Deletions cut 0 bases from V and 0 bases from J, with 6 bases between.

This clonotype was counted a few times. This rearrangement joins TRBV11-2 to TRBJ2-3; maybe TRBD2 (7 bases). Germline V gene data show CDR1 as SGHAT and CDR2 as FQNNGV. The CDR3 consists of 15 residues. V was pared by 0 bases and J by 4 bases, with 11 bases between. The CDR3: CASSLEGGVADTQYF. CDR3 in DNA: TGTGCCAGCAGCTTAGAAGGGGGGGTGGCAGATACGCAGTATTTT.

The chain joins TRBV20-1 to TRBJ2-5, with 7 bases identical to TRBD2. From germline, CDR1 is DFQATT and CDR2 SNEGSKA (reference sequence). Trimming removed 3 bases from V and 0 bases from J; junction bases left unmatched: 7. There are 15 residues in the CDR3. The CDR3 DNA reads TGCAGTGCTAGTGGGGAGGGGACTAACCAAGAGACCCAGTACTTC. Translating gives CSASGEGTNQETQYF.

The rearrangement uses TRBV4-3 and TRBJ2-7; D not resolved. This CDR3 is 14 amino acids long. CDR1 and CDR2 from the germline V gene are LGHNA and YSLEER. The ends were cut back, 0 bases at V and 4 bases at J, with 10 bases in the middle. The CDR3 spells CASSQDYGRYEQYF. DNA of the CDR3: TGCGCCAGCAGCCAAGACTACGGCCGTTACGAGCAGTACTTC.

This clonotype was counted at least ten times. The J gene is TRBJ2-5, the V gene TRBV12-3 or TRBV12-4; 11 bases align to TRBD2. The CDR3 runs to 15 residues. V lost 5 bases to trimming and J lost 5 bases; unmatched junction nucleotides: 7. In DNA, the CDR3 is TGTGCCAGCAGTACCCGACTAGCGGGGTGGGAGACCCAGTACTTC. This encodes CASSTRLAGWETQYF.

This clonotype was counted many times. The chain is built from TRBV3-1 and TRBJ1-3; 7 bases map to TRBD1. Germline CDR1 and CDR2: LGHDT and YNNKEL (reference sequence). This CDR3 has 15 amino acids. The V segment lost 1 base and the J segment 0 bases; nucleotides outside the gene matches: 0. CDR3 loop: CASSQAGGSGNTIYF. The CDR3 DNA reads as TGTGCCAGCAGCCAAGCAGGGGGCTCTGGAAACACCATATATTTT.

The chain employs TRBV6-5 and TRBJ1-4; D remains ambiguous. This CDR3 comprises 12 residues. CDR1 and CDR2 from the germline V gene are MNHEY and SVGAGI. V lost 8 bases and J 7 bases, leaving 11 bases between the germline ends. As DNA, the CDR3 is TGTGCCAGCGGGCGATTGGGTGAAAAACTGTTTTTT. This gives the protein CASGRLGEKLFF.

This clonotype was seen only a few times. The rearrangement links TRBV24-1 to TRBJ2-2; D may be TRBD1 (6 bases). V lost 7 bases and J lost 0, with 14 bases in between. The CDR3 runs to 16 residues. Germline CDR1 KGHDR, CDR2 SFDVKD. CDR3 nucleotides: TGTGCCACCAGGGACAACCGACAGGCGAACACCGGGGAGCTGTTTTTT. As protein: CATRDNRQANTGELFF.

The table lists this clonotype with a few counts. The chain employs TRBV28 and TRBJ1-3; D is unresolved. V gave up 10 bases and J gave up 4 bases, with 8 bases separating them. This CDR3 comprises 11 residues. Germline CDR1 reads MDHEN; CDR2 reads SYDVKM. The chain's CDR3 is CAISGGNTIYF. In DNA form, the CDR3 reads TGTGCCATTTCGGGGGGAAACACCATATATTTT. The whole variable domain, remainder taken from reference TRBV28 and TRBJ1-3, is DVKVTQSSRYLVKRTGEKVFLECVQDMDHENMFWYRQDPGLGLRLIYFSYDVKMKEKGDIPEGYSVSREKKERFSLILESASTNQTSMYLCAISGGNTIYFGEGSWLTVV.

As concerns this clonotype: Possible read error: a much larger clone is one base away. Likely a read error: the CDR3 ends without its conserved phenylalanine or tryptophan. For the CDR3, the DNA is TGTGCCACCAGGGGGGGGGAGGATCAGCCCCAGCATTCT. Translated: CATRGGEDQPQHS. V and J are TRBV10-3 and TRBJ1-5; 7 positions match TRBD1. There are 13 residues in the CDR3. Germline values: CDR1 ENHRY, CDR2 SYGVKD. V was pared by 10 bases and J by 5 bases, with 8 bases of the junction left unmatched.

The chain couples TRBV7-9 to TRBJ2-1; 7 bases are a match to TRBD2. V lost 8 bases, J lost 13 bases, and 14 bases stayed unmatched. Looked up from germline, CDR1 is SEHNR and CDR2 is FQNEAQ (reference sequence). This CDR3 has 13 residues. This CDR3 is CASQSGGLFGQFF. CDR3 in DNA: TGTGCCAGCCAGTCGGGGGGTCTATTTGGACAGTTCTTC.

This chain uses TRBV2 with TRBJ1-2; possibly TRBD1 for D (6 bases). The V gene lost 3 bases and the J gene lost 2 bases, with 19 bases spanning the gap. Germline V gene lookup returns CDR1 SNHLY and CDR2 FYNNEI. The CDR3 runs 17 residues. The CDR3 sequence: CASSEHSRGEGNYGYTF. The CDR3 DNA is TGTGCCAGCAGTGAGCATTCCAGGGGAGAAGGGAACTATGGCTACACCTTC.

The table lists this clonotype with many counts. The J gene is TRBJ2-3, the V gene TRBV7-2, with 9 bases identical to TRBD2. This CDR3 has 16 amino acids. The V and J ends lost 5 bases and 2 bases, in that order; junction bases with no gene match: 8. CDR1 SGHTA and CDR2 FQGNSA come from the germline V gene. CDR3 nucleotides: TGTGCCAGCAGCCCGAGGCGGGGGGGTCTCACAGATACGCAGTATTTT. Its translation: CASSPRRGGLTDTQYF.